This T cell receptor (beta chain) was obtained from a study of identical twins (TCRdb year 2016). About the study as a whole: TCR alpha and beta repertoires from monozygotic twins, unrelated adults of various ages and cord blood were deep-sequenced to test whether fetal clonotypes persist. Replicate twin experiments were performed at different times using different library preparation protocols to rule out contamination. General study outcomes and caveats: Excess twin sharing in beta out-of-frame sequences was weaker because fewer shared sequences lowered the signal-to-noise ratio. Because the same donors could not be followed over many years, the conclusions depended on cross-sectional statistical analysis. Invariant T cells such as MAIT and iNKT could partly confound zero-insertion analyses, though diverse VJ usage argued against this for most clonotypes. Recombination models systematically underestimated out-of-frame TCR alpha sharing in monozygotic twins but agreed with sharing between unrelated individuals. Compared with coincidental sharing between unrelated individuals, out-of-frame TCR alpha sequences shared between twins had an excess of sequences with low generation probability. Abundant cord blood beta clonotypes had fewer insertions, young adult naive repertoires showed a similar but weaker trend, and memory repertoires showed no such trend.

Taken from cysteine to phenylalanine, the CDR3 has 13 residues. This entry keeps only the CDR3 DNA: 39 bases, framed from base 1. The germline V gene (reference sequence) supplies CDR1 DFQATT and CDR2 SNEGSKA. V sheds 1 base and J sheds 8 bases, leaving 14 bases between their ends. Every donor in the study was a healthy Caucasian. Three pairs of female monozygotic twins, all aged 18 to 29 years, were included in the twin cohort. Positive isolation kits from Invitrogen were used to isolate CD4+ and CD8+ T cell populations. On this clonotype itself: What this receptor recognizes is not known. Within one base of it there is no much larger clone, and no base qualities were kept.

The library was made by 5' RACE. Instrument used: Illumina HiSeq 2000. A universal primer binding site was introduced by template switching, and a unique molecular identifier was present in the final cDNA, enabling accurate counting of TCR cDNA molecules. Specific primers in the conserved constant-segment region were used to synthesize first-strand cDNA for the TCR alpha and beta chains. To control for contamination, each cDNA library was double barcoded with a SMART-Mk sample barcode plus Illumina barcodes. TruSeq adapter sequences along with Illumina sample barcodes were introduced in two successive PCR steps. TCR alpha and beta cDNA libraries were sequenced on the Illumina HiSeq platform with custom primers. The paper's processing steps were these. Unique molecular identifiers were extracted from raw reads with MiGEC, and CDR3 positions were determined with MiXCR. For each individual, recombination models were inferred using an EM algorithm with the repgenHMM and IGoR tools. Shared clonotype analysis was performed with the tcR package in R, normalizing sharing by the product of cloneset sizes. Out-of-frame nonproductive sequences were analyzed to study raw recombination free of thymic and clonal selection effects. The public sequencing data were trimmed at Q25 with fastp and processed into clonotypes with MiXCR by TCRdb, which kept only in-frame beta chains. For every CDR3 protein sequence, its rows merge into one entry that carries the most common genes and DNA. The V and J calls follow TCRdb's processing rather than the paper's. This sample is represented by 500,000 to 550,000 distinct CDR3 sequences; roughly a fifth of them were singletons. The top ten constitute about 0.91% of the sample.

These data also formed part of another study, on T cells expressing NK-cell markers. Per the second study: About 8 donors provided sorted CD3+CD56+NKG2C+, CD3+CD56+NKG2C- and CD3+CD56-NKG2C+ T-cell subsets, whose TCR beta-chain repertoires were profiled. Among the eight sequenced donors, only one was HCMV-seronegative, while the other seven were HCMV-seropositive. In several experiments an anti-gammadeltaTCR antibody was added to restrict sorting to alphabetaTCR-expressing T cells. In a handful of donors, the dominant CD3+CD56+NKG2C+ clonotypes were among the top 10 CD8+ clonotypes and accounted for about 1.0-7.5% of CD8+ T cells. Those dominant clonotypes were again the most abundant among CD3+CD56-NKG2C+ cells in several donors, at roughly 25-60.1%. It remained unclear whether the expanded NKG2C-expressing T cell clones were specific for HCMV antigens. The eight sequenced donors were randomly selected healthy volunteers, three men and five women. HCMV-specific IgG was detected in serum with a commercial ELISA kit to determine HCMV serostatus. MIGEC was used to demultiplex reads and group reads by UMI, and MiTCR was used to assemble and quantify clonotypes. To exclude erroneous sequences, only TCR cDNA sequences supported by at least two reads were retained. The tcR package was used for downstream repertoire analysis, and clonotypes were matched across fractions by CDR3 nucleotide sequence plus V segment. VDJmatch was used to annotate antigen specificity against VDJdb, with one amino acid substitution in CDR3 permitted.

Sequencing input: CD4+ T cells sorted from blood. The rearrangement joined TRBV20-1 to TRBJ1-2, and possibly TRBD1, on 5 matching bases. The TCR was taken from a woman under 30 in good health. CDR3 loop: CSARAPRGRGYTF. The DNA sequence reads TGCAGTGCTAGAGCTCCGCGGGGCAGGGGCTACACCTTC.